These 5 T cell receptor beta chains originate from one sample sequenced in a study of post-analysis software for immune sequencing data (dated by TCRdb to between 2015 and 2016). The paper as a whole reports these results and caveats: Significantly higher frequencies in patients than in controls were found for several TRBV segments, including TRBV5-6, TRBV5-1 and TRBV20-1.

Libraries were prepared through PCR. The sequencer was an Illumina HiSeq 2500. To reduce PCR and sequencing biases, unique molecular identifiers were built into the TCR beta cDNA libraries. TCRdb reran the public reads through fastp at Q25 and MiXCR, keeping productive beta chains. Rows are unified per CDR3 protein, each entry keeping the most common DNA and genes. The sample table contains over 250,000 distinct CDR3 sequences; only one count was recorded for 36% of them. The top ten clones comprise 4% to 6% of the sample. These receptors have no known antigen. The sequencing sample was made of blood. These receptors were collected from a girl aged 5 to 17 with multiple sclerosis.

This clonotype was counted only a few times. The J gene is TRBJ1-1, the V gene TRBV14, with D unresolved. The CDR3 extends over 15 amino acids. The V and J ends lost 1 base and 0 bases respectively, with 9 bases between them. Germline-derived CDR1 and CDR2 are SGHDN and FVKESK. The CDR3 is CASSQVTGMNTEAFF. CDR3 coding DNA: TGTGCCAGCAGCCAAGTCACGGGCATGAACACTGAAGCTTTCTTT. Complete variable domain (other parts from reference TRBV14 and TRBJ1-1): EAGVTQFPSHSVIEKGQTVTLRCDPISGHDNLYWYRRVMGKEIKFLLHFVKESKQDESGMPNNRFLAERTGGTYSTLKVQPAELEDSGVYFCASSQVTGMNTEAFFGQGTRLTVV.

This sequence joins TRBV7-9 and TRBJ2-5; TRBD1 might be the D (5 bases). The CDR3 sequence is 14 residues long. V lost 3 bases, J lost 2 bases, and 10 bases lay in between. Germline assignment: CDR1 SEHNR and CDR2 FQNEAQ (reference sequence). CDR3 region: CASSFLAGQETQYF. CDR3 sequence (DNA): TGTGCCAGCAGCTTCCTTGCAGGGCAAGAGACCCAGTACTTC. The full variable domain, in which reference TRBV7-9 and TRBJ2-5 provide the parts outside the CDR3, is DTGVSQNPRHKITKRGQNVTFRCDPISEHNRLYWYRQTLGQGPEFLTYFQNEAQLEKSRLLSDRFSAERPKGSFSTLEIQRTEQGDSAMYLCASSFLAGQETQYFGPGTRLLVL.

Notes on this clonotype: A read error may be the cause here, since a much bigger clone is one base away. This chain links TRBV27 with TRBJ1-1, with D maybe TRBD1 (6 bases). V lost 4 bases and J lost 4, with 10 bases in between. Germline assignment: CDR1 MNHEY and CDR2 SMNVEV (reference sequence). This CDR3 spans 13 amino acids. CDR3 nucleotide sequence: TGTGCCAGCAGTTATATAGGGGGCACTGAAGCTTTCTTT. Translation gives CASSYIGGTEAFF.

The chain combines TRBV10-1 with TRBJ2-7, with 9 bases fitting TRBD1. With V trimmed by 2 bases and J by 0 bases, 5 bases remained unmatched. The CDR3 totals 16 residues. CDR1 is WNHNN, CDR2 SYGVQD, per germline (reference sequence). This CDR3 reads CASSEGDRGSSYEQYF. For the CDR3, the DNA is TGCGCCAGCAGTGAGGGAGACAGGGGGAGCTCCTACGAGCAGTACTTC.

This clonotype was observed many times. The chain has TRBV27 and TRBJ2-4, with 9 positions matching TRBD1. The CDR3 consists of 14 residues. V lost 8 bases and J lost 1; bases outside the gene matches: 3. Germline assignment: CDR1 MNHEY and CDR2 SMNVEV (reference sequence). CDR3: CASGQGYAKNIQYF. DNA for the CDR3: TGTGCCAGCGGACAGGGGTACGCCAAAAACATTCAGTACTTC.